This is a list of T cell receptor beta chains from one sample in a study of T cells in Graves' hyperthyroidism and ophthalmopathy. TCRdb used MiXCR to reprocess the multiplex PCR reads, holding one entry per CDR3 protein. The table shows hundreds of thousands of distinct CDR3 sequences, with 13% to 15% occurring only once. The sample taken for sequencing was blood. These receptors were collected from a woman aged 40-49 years with Graves' hyperthyroidism. The CDR3 runs from the conserved cysteine through the conserved F or W. Fields, in order: CDR3 protein, CDR3 DNA, J gene, D gene, CDR3 length, clone size, V gene. D genes are given only for firm matches. Not all rows give a size; the values are once, few, many and, for expanded clones, a class.

CASSRDRGRTDTQYF | TGTGCCAGCAGTCGGGACAGGGGGCGCACAGATACGCAGTATTTT | TRBJ2-3 | TRBD1 | 15 | many | TRBV28
CASSLRGLAAYNEQFF | TGTGCCAGCAGTTTGAGAGGACTAGCGGCCTACAATGAGCAGTTCTTC | TRBJ2-1 | TRBD2 | 16 | many | TRBV28
CASGLAGGLAGENTQYF | TGTGCTAGTGGTTTGGCGGGGGGGTTAGCGGGAGAAAATACGCAGTATTTT | TRBJ2-3 | TRBD2 | 17 | many | TRBV12-5
CASSLGAGTRADTQYF | TGTGCCAGCAGTTTAGGAGCCGGGACTAGAGCTGATACGCAGTATTTT | TRBJ2-3 | TRBD2 | 16 | few | TRBV27
CAMGLNKETQYF | TGTGCCATGGGACTAAACAAAGAGACCCAGTACTTC | TRBJ2-5 | TRBD2 | 12 | few | TRBV10-3
CASSEGRAGGGNTIYF | TGTGCCAGCAGCGAGGGGCGCGCGGGTGGTGGAAACACCATATATTTT | TRBJ1-3 | - | 16 | - | TRBV9
CSARDPTGGTNYNEQFF | TGCAGTGCTAGAGACCCCACTGGGGGGACCAACTACAATGAGCAGTTCTTC | TRBJ2-1 | - | 17 | many | TRBV20-1
CASSYPTGIQETQYF | TGTGCCAGCAGTTACCCTACCGGGATCCAAGAGACCCAGTACTTC | TRBJ2-5 | - | 15 | many | TRBV6-1
CASSSGAVSYGYTF | TGTGCCAGCAGCTCAGGGGCAGTAAGCTATGGCTACACCTTC | TRBJ1-2 | - | 14 | - | TRBV7-2
CASSLGTSGSSETQYF | TGTGCCAGCAGCCTCGGGACTAGCGGGAGTTCGGAGACCCAGTACTTC | TRBJ2-5 | TRBD2 | 16 | - | TRBV3-1
CATIDADTQYF | TGTGCCACCATCGATGCAGATACGCAGTATTTT | TRBJ2-3 | - | 11 | few | TRBV10-3
CASSQDITSGSGYEQYF | TGTGCCAGCAGCCAAGATATTACTAGCGGGAGTGGGTACGAGCAGTACTTC | TRBJ2-7 | TRBD2 | 17 | many | TRBV4-2
CSARLAGYNEQFF | TGCAGTGCTAGACTAGCGGGGTACAATGAGCAGTTCTTC | TRBJ2-1 | TRBD2 | 13 | many | TRBV20-1
CASSLATGGDQPQHF | TGTGCCAGCAGTTTAGCTACAGGGGGCGATCAGCCCCAGCATTTT | TRBJ1-5 | TRBD1 | 15 | many | TRBV12-3/TRBV12-4
CASSAGTYSNQPQHF | TGTGCCAGCAGCGCCGGGACGTATAGCAATCAGCCCCAGCATTTT | TRBJ1-5 | - | 15 | - | TRBV9
CSARGQGFHNEQFF | TGCAGTGCTAGGGGACAGGGCTTTCACAATGAGCAGTTCTTC | TRBJ2-1 | TRBD1 | 14 | many | TRBV20-1
CATSGLLYSYEQYF | TGTGCCACCAGTGGCCTTCTATACTCCTACGAGCAGTACTTC | TRBJ2-7 | - | 14 | many | TRBV24-1
CASSEGTVGGELFF | TGTGCCAGCAGCGAAGGCACGGTAGGGGGGGAGCTGTTTTTT | TRBJ2-2 | - | 14 | many | TRBV9
CSAPLGPQHF | TGCAGCGCCCCTTTAGGGCCCCAGCATTTT | TRBJ1-5 | - | 10 | - | TRBV29-1
CASSAHHNYEQYF | TGTGCCAGCAGCGCCCATCATAACTACGAGCAGTACTTC | TRBJ2-7 | - | 13 | - | TRBV7-9
CSARGSGSNQPQHF | TGCAGTGCTAGAGGCTCGGGGAGCAATCAGCCCCAGCATTTT | TRBJ1-5 | - | 14 | many | TRBV20-1
CASLGTVSTDTQYF | TGTGCCAGTCTTGGGACCGTTAGCACAGATACGCAGTATTTT | TRBJ2-3 | - | 14 | few | TRBV6-2/TRBV6-3
CASSVGPSGSPYEQYF | TGTGCCAGCAGCGTAGGTCCTAGCGGGAGCCCCTACGAGCAGTACTTC | TRBJ2-7 | TRBD2 | 16 | - | TRBV9
CSAKGTLPTNEKLFF | TGCAGTGCTAAAGGGACACTACCAACTAATGAAAAACTGTTTTTT | TRBJ1-4 | - | 15 | - | TRBV20-1
CASSLDHWTGSTDTQYF | TGTGCCAGCAGCTTAGACCATTGGACAGGCAGCACAGATACGCAGTATTTT | TRBJ2-3 | TRBD1 | 17 | - | TRBV7-6
CASSRVAGDSYNEQFF | TGTGCCAGCAGCCGAGTGGCGGGGGATTCCTACAATGAGCAGTTCTTC | TRBJ2-1 | TRBD2 | 16 | once | TRBV4-2
CASGLQGTKNIQYF | TGTGCCAGCGGACTTCAAGGAACCAAAAACATTCAGTACTTC | TRBJ2-4 | - | 14 | - | TRBV27
CASSGADRGPYEQYF | TGTGCCAGCAGTGGCGCGGACAGGGGTCCCTACGAGCAGTACTTC | TRBJ2-7 | TRBD1 | 15 | many | TRBV28
CASRKNRGDWTYGYTF | TGTGCCAGCAGAAAGAACAGGGGAGACTGGACATATGGCTACACCTTC | TRBJ1-2 | TRBD1 | 16 | many | TRBV6-1
CASSQVQGNPDNEQFF | TGTGCCAGCAGCCAAGTACAGGGTAACCCCGACAATGAGCAGTTCTTC | TRBJ2-1 | - | 16 | many | TRBV4-2
CSARPANKGQETQYF | TGCAGCGCTAGACCAGCTAATAAGGGACAAGAGACCCAGTACTTC | TRBJ2-5 | - | 15 | many | TRBV20-1
CASSSRQGRYEQYF | TGTGCCAGCAGTTCAAGACAGGGAAGATACGAGCAGTACTTC | TRBJ2-7 | TRBD1 | 14 | few | TRBV28
CASSESFSTDTQYF | TGCGCCAGCAGTGAGTCGTTTAGCACAGATACGCAGTATTTT | TRBJ2-3 | - | 14 | - | TRBV10-1
CASSLGQEGGKLFF | TGCGCCAGCAGCTTGGGCCAGGAAGGTGGAAAACTGTTTTTT | TRBJ1-4 | - | 14 | many | TRBV5-1
CASSQWQDQEKLFF | TGTGCCAGCAGCCAATGGCAGGACCAAGAAAAACTGTTTTTT | TRBJ1-4 | - | 14 | - | TRBV3-1
CASSLTGTFGHEQFF | TGTGCCAGCAGCTTGACTGGGACCTTCGGTCATGAGCAGTTCTTC | TRBJ2-1 | - | 15 | many | TRBV5-5
CASSTRDRGGYTF | TGTGCCAGCAGTACCAGGGACAGGGGAGGCTACACCTTC | TRBJ1-2 | TRBD1 | 13 | few | TRBV28
CASSVGGTNTEAFF | TGTGCCAGCAGCGTCGGTGGGACAAACACTGAAGCTTTCTTT | TRBJ1-1 | - | 14 | - | TRBV9
CASSVGTSGRTPQETQYF | TGTGCCAGCAGCGTAGGAACTAGCGGGAGGACCCCTCAAGAGACCCAGTACTTC | TRBJ2-5 | TRBD2 | 18 | - | TRBV9
CASSKHNPGELFF | TGTGCCAGCAGCAAACACAATCCCGGGGAGCTGTTTTTT | TRBJ2-2 | - | 13 | many | TRBV7-2
CASSTLGLAGPSSYNEQFF | TGTGCCAGCAGTACCTTAGGGCTAGCGGGACCGAGCTCCTACAATGAGCAGTTCTTC | TRBJ2-1 | TRBD2 | 19 | - | TRBV2
CASSQDNQGIYEQYF | TGCGCCAGCAGCCAAGATAATCAGGGGATCTACGAGCAGTACTTC | TRBJ2-7 | - | 15 | - | TRBV4-1
CASSWEAGFEAFF | TGTGCCAGCAGTTGGGAGGCCGGGTTTGAAGCTTTCTTT | TRBJ1-1 | - | 13 | many | TRBV12-3/TRBV12-4
CASSLGGGTAKNIQYF | TGTGCCAGCAGCCTAGGGGGGGGCACGGCCAAAAACATTCAGTACTTC | TRBJ2-4 | - | 16 | - | TRBV7-2
CASSYSADKTYNEQFF | TGTGCCAGCAGTTACTCGGCAGACAAAACCTACAATGAGCAGTTCTTC | TRBJ2-1 | - | 16 | - | TRBV6-5
CASSYSEGQGVETQYF | TGTGCCAGCAGTTACTCCGAGGGACAGGGAGTAGAGACCCAGTACTTC | TRBJ2-5 | TRBD1 | 16 | - | TRBV6-2/TRBV6-3
CSASPETGSYTF | TGCAGTGCTAGTCCAGAGACCGGGAGCTACACCTTC | TRBJ1-2 | - | 12 | - | TRBV20-1
CASCDAAANYEQYF | TGTGCCAGCTGCGACGCGGCAGCAAACTACGAGCAGTACTTC | TRBJ2-7 | - | 14 | many | TRBV7-9
CASSLVLAGTRTYNEQFF | TGCGCCAGCAGCTTGGTACTAGCGGGAACGCGAACATACAATGAGCAGTTCTTC | TRBJ2-1 | TRBD2 | 18 | - | TRBV5-1
CASSLGGGVSYEQYFGPGTDTQYF | - | TRBJ2-3 | - | 24 | - | TRBV7-2
CASSQRDGYSGNTIYF | TGTGCCAGTAGTCAACGGGACGGATACTCTGGAAACACCATATATTTT | TRBJ1-3 | - | 16 | - | TRBV19
CASSYGGTSVYNEQFF | TGTGCCAGCAGTTACGGAGGGACTAGCGTATACAATGAGCAGTTCTTC | TRBJ2-1 | TRBD2 | 16 | few | TRBV6-5
CASSPPPYRGRGYQPQHF | TGTGCCAGCAGTCCGCCCCCGTACAGGGGGCGCGGGTATCAGCCCCAGCATTTT | TRBJ1-5 | TRBD1 | 18 | once | TRBV28
CASSLRTGAAEAFF | TGTGCCAGCAGTCTAAGGACAGGGGCAGCTGAAGCTTTCTTT | TRBJ1-1 | TRBD1 | 14 | - | TRBV27